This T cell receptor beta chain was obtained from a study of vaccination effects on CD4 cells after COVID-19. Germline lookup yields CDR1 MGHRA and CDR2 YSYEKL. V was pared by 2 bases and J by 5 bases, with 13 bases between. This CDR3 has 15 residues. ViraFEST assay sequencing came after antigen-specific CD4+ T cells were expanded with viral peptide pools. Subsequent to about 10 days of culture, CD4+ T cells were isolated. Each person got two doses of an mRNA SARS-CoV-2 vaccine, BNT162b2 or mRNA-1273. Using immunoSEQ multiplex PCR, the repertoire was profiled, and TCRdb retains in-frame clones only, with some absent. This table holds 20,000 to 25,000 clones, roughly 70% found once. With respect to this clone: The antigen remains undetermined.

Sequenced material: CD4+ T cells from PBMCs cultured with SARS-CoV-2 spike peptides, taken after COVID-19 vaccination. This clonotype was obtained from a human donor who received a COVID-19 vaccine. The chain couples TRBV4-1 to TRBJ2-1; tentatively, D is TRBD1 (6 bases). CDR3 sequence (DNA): TGCGCCAGCAGCCAAATGGCCCGGACAGACAATGAGCAGTTCTTC. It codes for CASSQMARTDNEQFF.